The 29 T cell receptor beta chains below all came from one sample that was sequenced in a study of blood T cell repertoires in COVID-19. Only in-frame clones appear in the TCRdb table, and some are missing; sequencing was by immunoSEQ multiplex PCR. The sample lists about 64,000 clones, about 86% occurring once. Sequencing was carried out using peripheral blood. Every receptor here comes from a man aged 40-49 years with acute or convalescent COVID-19.

By its share, this clone is medium-sized (0.01 to 0.1%). J is TRBJ1-2 and V is TRBV5-1; unclear D gene. V was shortened by 2 bases and J by 4 bases, with 15 bases between the two germline ends. The V gene's germline CDR1 is SGHRS and CDR2 YFSETQ. This CDR3 region has 15 residues. The CDR3 loop is CASSFLQDDPYGYTF. The CDR3 coding sequence is TGCGCCAGCAGCTTTCTCCAGGATGATCCCTATGGCTACACCTTC.

In nucleotides, the CDR3 is TGTGCCAGCGGTGTCCTAGCGGGGGGCAATGAGCAGTTCTTC. Protein: CASGVLAGGNEQFF. This rearrangement joins TRBV2 to TRBJ2-1, with 11 bases identical to TRBD2. The ends lost 8 bases at V and 6 bases at J; junction bases unmatched: 6. Germline loops: CDR1 SNHLY, CDR2 FYNNEI. The CDR3 is 14 residues long.

V and J are TRBV20-1 and TRBJ1-1, with a possible D match to TRBD1 (6 bases). Trimming removed 4 bases at V and 8 bases at J, with 11 bases between. Germline values: CDR1 DFQATT, CDR2 SNEGSKA (reference sequence). The CDR3 extends over 11 amino acids. This CDR3 is CSANEGTEAFF. Here the CDR3 DNA reads TGCAGTGCTAACGAAGGGACAGAAGCTTTCTTT.

V and J are TRBV11-2 and TRBJ1-4, with TRBD1 matching over 11 bases. This CDR3 has 14 residues. With 8 bases clipped from V and 6 bases from J, the junction kept 5 bases outside the gene matches. Germline V gene data show CDR1 as SGHAT and CDR2 as FQNNGV. CDR3 amino acids: CASGTGGLDEKLFF. The CDR3 DNA reads TGTGCCAGCGGGACAGGGGGTTTGGATGAAAAACTGTTTTTT.

This clone was seen a single time. The chain combines TRBV11-2 with TRBJ2-3; D not certain. The CDR3 loop spans 13 amino acids. Trimming shortened V by 8 bases and J by 2 bases, and 11 bases separated the two germline ends. Germline assignment: CDR1 SGHAT and CDR2 FQNNGV. CDR3 region: CASLLAHTDTQYF. Here the CDR3 DNA reads TGTGCCAGCCTGTTAGCACACACAGATACGCAGTATTTT.

The V gene is TRBV7-9, the J gene TRBJ2-3, with unresolved D. V was clipped by 3 bases and J by 5 bases, with 9 bases between them. The CDR3 contains 13 residues. CDR1 SEHNR and CDR2 FQNEAQ come from the germline V gene (reference sequence). The CDR3 sequence is CASSFSGIDTQYF. The CDR3 region has the DNA TGTGCCAGCAGCTTTTCGGGTATAGATACGCAGTATTTT.

The chain combines TRBV20-1 with TRBJ2-2; tentatively, D is TRBD2 (5 bases). CDR3 length: 15 residues. The ends were cut back, 3 bases at V and 2 bases at J, with 13 bases in the middle. Germline CDR1 DFQATT, CDR2 SNEGSKA (reference sequence). The CDR3 nucleotides read TGCAGTGCTAGTTGGGCGGGCACCAACACCGGGGAGCTGTTTTTT. As protein: CSASWAGTNTGELFF.

This clone was counted only a few times. This chain uses TRBV3-1 (or the pseudogene TRBV3-2) with TRBJ1-6; 9 nucleotides agree with TRBD1. CDR3 length equals 14 residues. V was pared by 7 bases and J by 6 bases, with 4 bases of the junction left unmatched. The germline V gene has CDR1 LGHDT and CDR2 YNNKEL (reference sequence). In nucleotides, the CDR3 is TGTGCCAGCAACCTGGGACAGGGTAATTCACCCCTCCACTTT. Encoded protein: CASNLGQGNSPLHF.

The genes are TRBV30 and TRBJ1-2, with D possibly being TRBD1 (5 bases). The V gene's germline CDR1 is GTSNPN and CDR2 SVGIG (reference sequence). CDR3 length equals 14 residues. Between the trimmed V and J ends, which lost 3 bases and 4 bases, there was a span of 15 bases. The CDR3 protein is CAWRGWGLFYGYTF. CDR3 nucleotides: TGTGCCTGGAGAGGATGGGGCCTCTTCTATGGCTACACCTTC. Full variable domain (missing parts from reference TRBV30 and TRBJ1-2): SQTIHQWPATLVQPVGSPLSLECTVEGTSNPNLYWYRQAAGRGLQLLFYSVGIGQISSEVPQNLSASRPQDRQFILSSKKLLLSDSGFYLCAWRGWGLFYGYTFGSGTRLTVV.

This clone was counted a single time. The chain has TRBV19 and TRBJ1-2, with a weak D call TRBD1 (6 bases). The V gene lost 7 bases and the J gene lost 8 bases, with 17 bases spanning the gap. The CDR3 extends over 13 amino acids. Germline V gene lookup returns CDR1 LNHDA and CDR2 SQIVND (reference sequence). The CDR3 DNA follows: TGTGCCAGTACCCCCCGGGACATTATAGGCTACACCTTC. Amino acids: CASTPRDIIGYTF.

J is TRBJ1-3 and V is TRBV6-5; D gene unclear. The CDR3 spans 14 residues. The germline V gene encodes CDR1 MNHEY and CDR2 SVGAGI. V lost 5 bases and J lost 0, with 8 bases in between. The CDR3 DNA is TGTGCCAGCAGTCGGGATCACTCTGGAAACACCATATATTTT. Protein: CASSRDHSGNTIYF.

The chain couples TRBV10-3 to TRBJ1-5; D call uncertain. Germline V gene data show CDR1 as ENHRY and CDR2 as SYGVKD. CDR3 length: 15 amino acids. Between the trimmed V and J ends, which lost 0 bases and 6 bases, there was a span of 12 bases. The chain's CDR3 is CAISESGGKGQPQHF. The CDR3 nucleotides read TGTGCCATCAGTGAGTCTGGAGGGAAGGGTCAGCCCCAGCATTTT.

The chain uses TRBV4-2 and TRBJ1-1; 7 bases map to TRBD1. This CDR3 is 15 amino acids long. Germline CDR1 LGHNA, CDR2 YNFKEQ. V lost 4 bases and J lost 7; bases outside the gene matches: 12. The CDR3 coding sequence is TGTGCCAGCAGCCTTAGGACAGGAGGTCAGAATGAAGCTTTCTTT. Amino acids: CASSLRTGGQNEAFF.

This chain joins TRBV2 and TRBJ1-2; 8 nucleotides align to TRBD1. The CDR3 loop spans 14 amino acids. The V gene end was trimmed by 6 bases and the J gene end by 8 bases; junction bases not matched to a gene: 11. Per the germline V gene, CDR1 is SNHLY and CDR2 is FYNNEI. Here the CDR3 reads CASSQSGTGSGYTF. The CDR3 coding sequence is TGTGCCAGCAGCCAATCCGGGACAGGTAGCGGCTACACCTTC.

The chain couples TRBV3-1 (or the pseudogene TRBV3-2) to TRBJ2-6; no firm D call. There are 18 residues in the CDR3. The V end lost 0 bases, the J end lost 0 bases, and 12 bases lay between the germline ends. Germline CDR1 LGHDT, CDR2 YNNKEL (reference sequence). CDR3 coding DNA: TGTGCCAGCAGCCAAGAAGGCGGCGGTAGCTCTGGGGCCAACGTCCTGACTTTC. Amino acid sequence: CASSQEGGGSSGANVLTF.

The chain uses TRBV5-4 and TRBJ2-2; D may be TRBD2 (6 bases). Germline V CDR1 and CDR2: SGHNT, YYREEE (reference sequence). V lost 2 bases, J lost 7 bases, and 9 bases lay in between. The CDR3 totals 13 residues. CDR3: CASSFRGNGELFF. The CDR3 nucleotides read TGTGCCAGCAGCTTCCGGGGGAACGGGGAGCTGTTTTTT.

This clone occurred a few times. The chain couples TRBV7-2 to TRBJ2-3; 9 bases align to TRBD1. This CDR3 has 15 residues. Germline lookup yields CDR1 SGHTA and CDR2 FQGNSA. V was clipped by 4 bases and J by 2 bases; unmatched bases: 4. CDR3 sequence reads: CASSSGTGYTDTQYF. The DNA of the CDR3 is TGTGCCAGCAGCTCTGGGACAGGGTACACAGATACGCAGTATTTT.

This clone was seen only a few times. This rearrangement joins TRBV4-1 to TRBJ2-2; 7 bases are shared with TRBD1. V was clipped by 2 bases and J by 3 bases; unmatched bases: 6. The CDR3 sequence is 16 residues long. CDR1 MGHRA and CDR2 YSYEKL come from the germline V gene. The CDR3 nucleotides are TGCGCCAGCAGCCAAATAAGGGGGCGCGACACCGGGGAGCTGTTTTTT. Translating gives CASSQIRGRDTGELFF.

The V call is TRBV5-1, the J call TRBJ1-1; TRBD1 might be the D (5 bases). The CDR3 length is 14 residues. Trimming took off 3 bases at V and 3 bases at J, with 12 bases between the two ends. Germline V lookup: CDR1 SGHRS, CDR2 YFSETQ. CDR3 in amino acids: CASSSGGGYTEAFF. CDR3 sequence (DNA): TGCGCCAGCAGCTCGGGGGGAGGTTACACTGAAGCTTTCTTT.

The rearrangement links TRBV29-1 to TRBJ2-5; D tentatively fits TRBD1 or TRBD2 (9 bases each). The V end lost 6 bases, the J end lost 14 bases, and 28 bases lay between the germline ends. The CDR3 spans 14 residues. CDR1 SQVTM and CDR2 ANQGSEA come from the germline V gene. The CDR3 DNA reads as TGCAGCGTGGGACAGGGTTGGTCGAGCGGGGGGTTTTACTTC. Its translation is CSVGQGWSSGGFYF.

V is TRBV4-1 and J is TRBJ2-7, with 8 bases matching TRBD2. This CDR3 has 15 residues. With 2 bases clipped from V and 2 bases from J, the junction kept 5 bases outside the gene matches. The V gene's germline CDR1 is MGHRA and CDR2 YSYEKL. CDR3 coding DNA: TGCGCCAGCAGCCAATTAATAGCGGGGACCTACGAGCAGTACTTC. Residues: CASSQLIAGTYEQYF.

This clone was seen only a few times. The chain joins TRBV3-1 (or the pseudogene TRBV3-2) to TRBJ1-2, with TRBD1 as a possible D gene (6 bases). This CDR3 spans 17 amino acids. Trimming stripped 0 bases from V and 8 bases from J, with 22 bases between. Germline-derived CDR1 and CDR2 are LGHDT and YNNKEL (reference sequence). The CDR3 DNA follows: TGTGCCAGCAGCCAAGACAACAGGGCCCTCATAAAGGCGGGCTACACCTTC. Its translation: CASSQDNRALIKAGYTF.

The V call is TRBV3-1 (or the pseudogene TRBV3-2), the J call TRBJ2-3; 8 bases map to TRBD1. CDR1 and CDR2 from the germline V gene are LGHDT and YNNKEL (reference sequence). Trimming cost V 5 bases and J 11 bases; bases outside gene matches: 9. The CDR3 loop spans 13 amino acids. The CDR3 spells CASSFDRGRGQYF. CDR3 sequence (DNA): TGTGCCAGCAGCTTTGACAGGGGACGTGGGCAGTATTTT.

The CDR3 protein is CASSLGGGSYEQYF. In DNA form, the CDR3 reads TGCGCCAGCAGCTTGGGCGGGGGCTCCTACGAGCAGTACTTC. The chain uses TRBV5-1 and TRBJ2-7; 7 bases fit TRBD2. Germline V gene lookup returns CDR1 SGHRS and CDR2 YFSETQ. The CDR3 spans 14 residues. Trimming at V came to 0 bases and at J to 0 bases, leaving 0 bases not matched to a gene.

The CDR3 spells CASSFGVQLSPLHF. CDR3 coding DNA: TGTGCCAGCAGCTTCGGGGTACAGCTTTCACCCCTCCACTTT. V is TRBV5-6 and J is TRBJ1-6; D gene uncertain. The CDR3 extends over 14 amino acids. The V and J ends lost 2 bases and 9 bases respectively, with 12 bases between them. Germline values: CDR1 SGHDT, CDR2 YYEEEE.

The chain is built from TRBV10-2 and TRBJ2-2; 10 nucleotides align to TRBD2. The CDR3 extends over 17 amino acids. Trimming took 8 bases from V and 5 from J; bases not matched to a gene: 14. Looked up from germline, CDR1 is WSHSY and CDR2 is SAAADI. The CDR3 DNA reads TGCGCCAGCCTCTTAAGGGCTAGCGGGGGTAATACCGGGGAGCTGTTTTTT. It translates to CASLLRASGGNTGELFF.

J is TRBJ2-3 and V is TRBV5-1; D is perhaps TRBD2 (6 bases). Trimming took off 6 bases at V and 0 bases at J, with 8 bases between the two ends. The germline CDR1 and CDR2 sequences are SGHRS and YFSETQ. CDR3 length: 13 residues. The CDR3 coding sequence is TGCGCCAGCAAGGCGGGAAGCACAGATACGCAGTATTTT. Protein product: CASKAGSTDTQYF.

The rearrangement joins TRBV4-1 to TRBJ1-2; D is unclear. The CDR3 contains 13 residues. The ends were cut back, 3 bases at V and 6 bases at J, with 11 bases in the middle. CDR1 and CDR2 from the germline V gene are MGHRA and YSYEKL. CDR3 residues: CASSHTRGNGYTF. Written as DNA, the CDR3 is TGCGCCAGCAGCCACACGAGAGGAAATGGCTACACCTTC.

The rearrangement joins TRBV5-5 to TRBJ1-1, with D possibly TRBD1 on 5 matching bases. The CDR3 spans 15 residues. Trimming took off 2 bases at V and 5 bases at J, with 16 bases between the two ends. Germline lookup yields CDR1 SGHKS and CDR2 YYEKEE (reference sequence). The CDR3 spells CASSFIGTAGTEAFF. Here the CDR3 DNA reads TGTGCCAGCAGCTTCATAGGGACTGCGGGGACTGAAGCTTTCTTT.